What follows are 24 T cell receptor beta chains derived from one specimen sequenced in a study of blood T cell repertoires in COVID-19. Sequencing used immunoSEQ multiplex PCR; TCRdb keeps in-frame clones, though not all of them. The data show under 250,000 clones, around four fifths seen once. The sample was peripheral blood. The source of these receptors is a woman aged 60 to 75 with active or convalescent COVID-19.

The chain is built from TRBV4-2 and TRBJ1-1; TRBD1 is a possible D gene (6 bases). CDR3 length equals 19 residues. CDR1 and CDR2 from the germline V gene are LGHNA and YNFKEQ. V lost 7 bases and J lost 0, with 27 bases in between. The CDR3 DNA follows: TGTGCCAGCACCCCTACAAGTCGTTCAGCACAGGGAATGAACACTGAAGCTTTCTTT. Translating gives CASTPTSRSAQGMNTEAFF.

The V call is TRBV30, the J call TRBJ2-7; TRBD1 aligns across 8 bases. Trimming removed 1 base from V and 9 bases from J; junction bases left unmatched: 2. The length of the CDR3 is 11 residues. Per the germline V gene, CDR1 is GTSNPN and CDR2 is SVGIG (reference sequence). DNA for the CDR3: TGTGCCTGGAGTGGGCAGGGGGCGCAGTACTTC. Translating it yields CAWSGQGAQYF.

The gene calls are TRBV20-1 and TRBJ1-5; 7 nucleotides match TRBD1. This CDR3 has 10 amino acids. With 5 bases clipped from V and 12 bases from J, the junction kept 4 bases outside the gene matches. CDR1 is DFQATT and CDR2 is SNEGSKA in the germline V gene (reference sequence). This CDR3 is CSAGDRNQHF. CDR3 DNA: TGCAGTGCTGGGGACAGAAACCAGCATTTT.

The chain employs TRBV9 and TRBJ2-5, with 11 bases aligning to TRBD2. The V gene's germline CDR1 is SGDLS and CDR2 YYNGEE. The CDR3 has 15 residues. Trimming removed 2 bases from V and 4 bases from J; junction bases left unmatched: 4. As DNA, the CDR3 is TGTGCCAGCAGCGTTAGCGGGAGGGAGTTAGAGACCCAGTACTTC. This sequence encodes CASSVSGRELETQYF.

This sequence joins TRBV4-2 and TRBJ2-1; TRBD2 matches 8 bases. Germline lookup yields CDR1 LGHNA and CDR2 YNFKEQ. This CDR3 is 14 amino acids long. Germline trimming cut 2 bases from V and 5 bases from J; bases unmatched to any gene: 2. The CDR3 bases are TGTGCCAGCAGCCAACCGACTAGCGACAATGAGCAGTTCTTC. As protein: CASSQPTSDNEQFF.

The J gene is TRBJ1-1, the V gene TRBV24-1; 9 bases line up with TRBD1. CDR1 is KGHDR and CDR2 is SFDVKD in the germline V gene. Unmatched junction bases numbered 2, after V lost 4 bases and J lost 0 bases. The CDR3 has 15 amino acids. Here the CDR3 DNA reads TGTGCCACCAGTGACGGGACAGGGATGAACACTGAAGCTTTCTTT. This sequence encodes CATSDGTGMNTEAFF.

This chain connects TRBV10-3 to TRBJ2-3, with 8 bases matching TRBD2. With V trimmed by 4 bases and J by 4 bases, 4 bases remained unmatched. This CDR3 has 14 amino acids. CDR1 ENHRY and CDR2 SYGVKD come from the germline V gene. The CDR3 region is CAISVGRGADTQYF. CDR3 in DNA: TGTGCCATCAGTGTCGGGAGGGGCGCAGATACGCAGTATTTT.

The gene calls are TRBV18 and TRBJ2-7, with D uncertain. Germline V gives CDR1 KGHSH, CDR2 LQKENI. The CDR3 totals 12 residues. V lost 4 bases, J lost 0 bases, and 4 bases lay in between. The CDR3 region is CASSRSSYEQYF. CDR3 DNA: TGTGCCAGCTCACGCAGCTCCTACGAGCAGTACTTC.

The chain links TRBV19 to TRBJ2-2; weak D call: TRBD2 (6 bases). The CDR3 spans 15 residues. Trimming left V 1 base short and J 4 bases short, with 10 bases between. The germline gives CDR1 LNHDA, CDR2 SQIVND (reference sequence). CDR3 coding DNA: TGTGCCAGTAGTATAGGAGGGGAGGTCACCGGGGAGCTGTTTTTT. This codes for CASSIGGEVTGELFF.

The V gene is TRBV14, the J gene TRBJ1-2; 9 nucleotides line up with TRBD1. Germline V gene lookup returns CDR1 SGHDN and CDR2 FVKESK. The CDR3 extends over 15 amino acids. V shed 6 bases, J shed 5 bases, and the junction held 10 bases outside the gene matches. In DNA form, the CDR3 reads TGTGCCAGCAGGAGAGGACAGGGGAGACAGTATGGCTACACCTTC. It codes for CASRRGQGRQYGYTF. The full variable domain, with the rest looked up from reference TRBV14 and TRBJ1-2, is EAGVTQFPSHSVIEKGQTVTLRCDPISGHDNLYWYRRVMGKEIKFLLHFVKESKQDESGMPNNRFLAERTGGTYSTLKVQPAELEDSGVYFCASRRGQGRQYGYTFGSGTRLTVV.

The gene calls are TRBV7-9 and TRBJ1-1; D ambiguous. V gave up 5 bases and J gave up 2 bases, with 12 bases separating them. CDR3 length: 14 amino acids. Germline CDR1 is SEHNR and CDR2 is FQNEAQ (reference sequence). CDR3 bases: TGTGCCAGCAGCCCGACTGAGGCCAACACTGAAGCTTTCTTT. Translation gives CASSPTEANTEAFF.

The chain's CDR3 is CASGPNSGRVSYNEQFF. In DNA, the CDR3 is TGTGCTAGTGGTCCAAATAGCGGGAGAGTCTCCTACAATGAGCAGTTCTTC. The chain combines TRBV12-5 with TRBJ2-1; 9 nucleotides agree with TRBD2. CDR3 length: 17 residues. J lost 0 bases, V lost 5 bases, and 8 bases had no gene match. CDR1 is LGHNT, CDR2 FRNRAP, per germline.

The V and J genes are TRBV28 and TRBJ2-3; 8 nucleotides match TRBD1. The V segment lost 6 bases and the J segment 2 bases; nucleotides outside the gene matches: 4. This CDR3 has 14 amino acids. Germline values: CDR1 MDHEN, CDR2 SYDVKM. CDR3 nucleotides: TGTGCCAGCAGCCCGGGACAGGTCACAGATACGCAGTATTTT. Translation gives CASSPGQVTDTQYF.

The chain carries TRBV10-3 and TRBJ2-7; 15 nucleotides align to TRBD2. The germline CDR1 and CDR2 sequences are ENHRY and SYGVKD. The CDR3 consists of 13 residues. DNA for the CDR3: TGTGTCATCAGTGGGACTAGCGGGGGGGAGCAGTACGTC. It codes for CVISGTSGGEQYV.

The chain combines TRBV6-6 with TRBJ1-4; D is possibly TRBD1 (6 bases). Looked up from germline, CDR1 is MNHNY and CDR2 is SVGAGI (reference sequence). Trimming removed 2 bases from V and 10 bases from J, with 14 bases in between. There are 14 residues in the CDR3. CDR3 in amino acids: CASSYGDNSPKLFF. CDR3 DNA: TGTGCCAGCAGTTACGGGGACAATAGCCCAAAACTGTTTTTT.

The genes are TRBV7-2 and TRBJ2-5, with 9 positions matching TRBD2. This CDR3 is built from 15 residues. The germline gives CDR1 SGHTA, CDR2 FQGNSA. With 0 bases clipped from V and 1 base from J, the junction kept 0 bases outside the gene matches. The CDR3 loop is CASSLAAGGQETQYF. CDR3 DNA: TGTGCCAGCAGCTTAGCAGCGGGAGGCCAAGAGACCCAGTACTTC.

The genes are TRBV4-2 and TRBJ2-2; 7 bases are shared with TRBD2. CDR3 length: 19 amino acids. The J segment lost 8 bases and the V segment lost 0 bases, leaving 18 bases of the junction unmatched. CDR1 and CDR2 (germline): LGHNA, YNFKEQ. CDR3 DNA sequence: TGTGCCAGCAGCCAAGATTCAAGAAGTTCCAGGGAGGGACCGGGGGAGCTGTTTTTT. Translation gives CASSQDSRSSREGPGELFF.

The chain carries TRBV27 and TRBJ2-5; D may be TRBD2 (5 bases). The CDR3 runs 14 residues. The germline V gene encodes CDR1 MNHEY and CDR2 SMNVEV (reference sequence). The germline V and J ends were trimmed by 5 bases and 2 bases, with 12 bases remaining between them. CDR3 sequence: CASSTLGVQETQYF. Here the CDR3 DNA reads TGTGCCAGCAGTACCCTCGGGGTTCAAGAGACCCAGTACTTC.

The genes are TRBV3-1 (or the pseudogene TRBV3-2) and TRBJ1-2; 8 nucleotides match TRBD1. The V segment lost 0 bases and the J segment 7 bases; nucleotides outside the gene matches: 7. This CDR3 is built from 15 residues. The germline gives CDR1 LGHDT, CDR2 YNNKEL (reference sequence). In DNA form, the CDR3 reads TGTGCCAGCAGCCAAGATCGACAGGGGATCGGTGGCTACACCTTC. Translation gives CASSQDRQGIGGYTF.

The CDR3 bases are TGTGCCAGCAGCACCACAGGCCCCCCAATCTACGAGCAGTACTTC. It specifies CASSTTGPPIYEQYF. This rearrangement joins TRBV7-9 to TRBJ2-7, with a possible D match to TRBD1 (5 bases). The CDR3 covers 15 residues. Trimming left V 5 bases short and J 3 bases short, with 17 bases between. Germline CDR1 and CDR2: SEHNR and FQNEAQ (reference sequence).

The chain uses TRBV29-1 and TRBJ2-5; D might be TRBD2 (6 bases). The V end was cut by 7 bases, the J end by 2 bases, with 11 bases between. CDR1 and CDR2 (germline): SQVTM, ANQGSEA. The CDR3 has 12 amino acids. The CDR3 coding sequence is TGCAGCGCCGGGACTCCTCAAGAGACCCAGTACTTC. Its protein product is CSAGTPQETQYF.

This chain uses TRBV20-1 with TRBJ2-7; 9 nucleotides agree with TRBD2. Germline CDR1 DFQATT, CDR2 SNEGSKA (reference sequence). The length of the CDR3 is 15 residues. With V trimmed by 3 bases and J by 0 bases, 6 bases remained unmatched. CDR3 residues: CSASNLREGSYEQYF. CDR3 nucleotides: TGCAGTGCTAGTAACTTGCGGGAGGGCTCCTACGAGCAGTACTTC.

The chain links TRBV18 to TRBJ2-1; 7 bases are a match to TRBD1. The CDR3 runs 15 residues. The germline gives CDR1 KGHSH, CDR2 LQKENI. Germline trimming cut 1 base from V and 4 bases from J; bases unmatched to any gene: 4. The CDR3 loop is CASSPRTGVYNEQFF. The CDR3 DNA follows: TGTGCCAGCTCACCACGTACAGGGGTATACAATGAGCAGTTCTTC.

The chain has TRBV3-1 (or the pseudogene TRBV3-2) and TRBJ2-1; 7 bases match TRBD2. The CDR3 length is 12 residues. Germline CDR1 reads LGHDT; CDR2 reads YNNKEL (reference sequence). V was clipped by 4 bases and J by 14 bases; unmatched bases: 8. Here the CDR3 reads CASSPFSGSKFF. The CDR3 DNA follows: TGTGCCAGCAGCCCTTTTAGCGGGTCAAAGTTCTTC.